Each of the 23 T cell receptor beta chains below was sequenced from the same sample in a study of T cell clonotyping in hematopoietic cell transplantation (dated by TCRdb to the early 2020s). Library creation used the immunoSEQ multiplex PCR assay. The clones in this table, taken by TCRdb from immuneACCESS, are in-frame only. Not every clone is retained; where verified, under half of the shortfall comes from an unresolved V gene, and the cause of the rest is unknown. The sample data list more than 65,000 clones, and 90% to 95% of these were observed just once. The biggest ten clones account for more than 1.5% of the sample. The sample was peripheral blood mononuclear cells. The receptors come from a man aged 45-65 years in good health. Some clones in this sample may be carry-over from other donors' samples.

The V and J genes are TRBV19 and TRBJ2-1; D gene ambiguous. Germline V CDR1 and CDR2: LNHDA, SQIVND (reference sequence). V lost 0 bases and J 9 bases, leaving 9 bases between the germline ends. This CDR3 is 13 amino acids long. The CDR3 coding sequence is TGTGCCAGTAGTATAGATCGAGCGAGTGAGCAGTTCTTC. Translating it yields CASSIDRASEQFF.

The chain joins TRBV29-1 to TRBJ2-6; no clear D. CDR3 size: 14 residues. V dropped 4 bases and J dropped 1 base, with 8 bases sitting between them. Germline V gene sequence: CDR1 SQVTM, CDR2 ANQGSEA. The CDR3: CSVVVASGANVLTF. The CDR3 DNA reads TGCAGCGTTGTTGTTGCTTCTGGGGCCAACGTCCTGACTTTC. Using reference TRBV29-1 and TRBJ2-6 for the parts outside the CDR3, the full variable domain is SAVISQKPSRDICQRGTSLTIQCQVDSQVTMMFWYRQQPGQSLTLIATANQGSEATYESGFVIDKFPISRPNLTFSTLTVSNMSPEDSSIYLCSVVVASGANVLTFGAGSRLTVL.

The chain couples TRBV7-8 to TRBJ2-1; no clear D. The germline V gene encodes CDR1 SGHVS and CDR2 FQNEAQ. There are 16 residues in the CDR3. V was shortened by 5 bases and J by 0 bases, with 14 bases between the two germline ends. The DNA of the CDR3 is TGTGCCAGCAGCCCAATGGATCCCTCCTCCTACAATGAGCAGTTCTTC. Translated, it gives CASSPMDPSSYNEQFF.

This chain connects TRBV29-1 to TRBJ2-5, with 12 bases aligning to TRBD2. With V trimmed by 2 bases and J by 1 base, 20 bases remained unmatched. The CDR3 spans 21 residues. In germline, CDR1 is SQVTM, CDR2 ANQGSEA. The CDR3 reads CSVEPTVPGLAGGLFQETQYF. In DNA, the CDR3 is TGCAGCGTTGAACCCACAGTCCCGGGACTAGCGGGTGGTCTGTTCCAAGAGACCCAGTACTTC. The full variable domain, its missing parts supplied by reference TRBV29-1 and TRBJ2-5, is SAVISQKPSRDICQRGTSLTIQCQVDSQVTMMFWYRQQPGQSLTLIATANQGSEATYESGFVIDKFPISRPNLTFSTLTVSNMSPEDSSIYLCSVEPTVPGLAGGLFQETQYFGPGTRLLVL.

J is TRBJ1-2 and V is TRBV29-1; 8 nucleotides match TRBD1. The CDR3 sequence is 15 residues long. V was clipped by 1 base and J by 8 bases; unmatched bases: 12. Germline-derived CDR1 and CDR2 are SQVTM and ANQGSEA. The CDR3 protein is CSVEGGGLTGDGYTF. The CDR3 DNA sequence: TGCAGCGTTGAAGGCGGGGGCCTGACAGGGGACGGCTACACCTTC.

The V call is TRBV29-1, the J call TRBJ1-2; the match to TRBD1 covers 9 bases. With V trimmed by 6 bases and J by 4 bases, 6 bases remained unmatched. This CDR3 spans 13 amino acids. CDR1 is SQVTM and CDR2 is ANQGSEA in the germline V gene. This CDR3 reads CSVTQGAGYGYTF. CDR3 in DNA: TGCAGCGTGACACAGGGGGCTGGCTATGGCTACACCTTC.

V and J are TRBV5-1 and TRBJ2-7; 10 positions agree with TRBD1. The CDR3 runs to 15 residues. J lost 3 bases, V lost 4 bases, and 7 bases had no gene match. The germline CDR1 and CDR2 sequences are SGHRS and YFSETQ. This CDR3 reads CASSTKGTGVYEQYF. CDR3 in DNA: TGCGCCAGCAGCACGAAGGGGACAGGGGTCTACGAGCAGTACTTC.

V is TRBV7-9 and J is TRBJ2-7, with 7 bases matching TRBD2. CDR1 and CDR2 from the germline V gene are SEHNR and FQNEAQ (reference sequence). The CDR3 totals 14 residues. Trimming took 3 bases from V and 2 from J; bases not matched to a gene: 4. CDR3 amino acids: CASSLGGGPYEQYF. The DNA of the CDR3 is TGTGCCAGCAGCTTGGGGGGGGGACCCTACGAGCAGTACTTC.

Remarks on this clone: Other DNA sequences in this sample translate to the same CDR3. The J gene is TRBJ1-2, the V gene TRBV20-1; unclear D gene. The CDR3 contains 11 residues. The germline V gene encodes CDR1 DFQATT and CDR2 SNEGSKA (reference sequence). Trimming took off 0 bases at V and 5 bases at J, with 4 bases between the two ends. The CDR3 is CSARDGYGYTF. The CDR3 region has the DNA TGCAGTGCTAGAGACGGATATGGCTACACCTTC.

This chain connects TRBV7-9 to TRBJ2-5; D possibly matches TRBD1 or TRBD2 (5 bases each). Per the germline V gene, CDR1 is SEHNR and CDR2 is FQNEAQ (reference sequence). Trimming cost V 7 bases and J 3 bases, with 30 bases left between them. This CDR3 region has 19 residues. The CDR3 DNA follows: TGTGCCAGCACCCTCCAGAGGGACGAACCTTGGAAATGGGAAGAGACCCAGTACTTC. Its protein is CASTLQRDEPWKWEETQYF.

The chain couples TRBV5-6 to TRBJ1-2, with D hard to call. The V gene's germline CDR1 is SGHDT and CDR2 YYEEEE. This CDR3 is built from 12 residues. V was pared by 4 bases and J by 2 bases, with 6 bases between. CDR3 sequence (DNA): TGTGCCAGCAGCCAACCAAACTATGGCTACACCTTC. As protein: CASSQPNYGYTF. The entire variable domain, with the rest obtained from reference TRBV5-6 and TRBJ1-2, is as follows: DAGVTQSPTHLIKTRGQQVTLRCSPKSGHDTVSWYQQALGQGPQFIFQYYEEEERQRGNFPDRFSGHQFPNYSSELNVNALLLGDSALYLCASSQPNYGYTFGSGTRLTVV.

The V call is TRBV2, the J call TRBJ2-7; D is unclear. V was cut by 4 bases and J by 2 bases, with 3 bases left in between. Germline CDR1 and CDR2: SNHLY and FYNNEI. The CDR3 loop spans 11 amino acids. The CDR3 nucleotides are TGTGCCAGCAGTGCGACCTACGAGCAGTACTTC. Translation gives CASSATYEQYF. Using reference TRBV2 and TRBJ2-7 for the parts outside the CDR3, the full variable domain is EPEVTQTPSHQVTQMGQEVILRCVPISNHLYFYWYRQILGQKVEFLVSFYNNEISEKSEIFDDQFSVERPDGSNFTLKIRSTKLEDSAMYFCASSATYEQYFGPGTRLTVT.

This sequence joins TRBV2 and TRBJ1-5, with D maybe TRBD1 (6 bases). The V and J ends lost 6 bases and 0 bases respectively, with 15 bases between them. CDR3 length: 16 amino acids. Germline V gene sequence: CDR1 SNHLY, CDR2 FYNNEI. The CDR3 loop reads CASSETNRASNQPQHF. In nucleotides, the CDR3 is TGTGCCAGCAGCGAGACTAACAGGGCTAGCAATCAGCCCCAGCATTTT.

The chain combines TRBV2 with TRBJ2-7, with a tentative D call TRBD1 (6 bases). The CDR3 sequence is 14 residues long. Trimming pared 7 bases from V and 0 bases from J, leaving 13 bases between. Germline V CDR1 and CDR2: SNHLY, FYNNEI. Here the CDR3 reads CASKLQGSSYEQYF. Here the CDR3 DNA reads TGTGCCAGCAAACTACAGGGTAGCTCCTACGAGCAGTACTTC.

V usage is TRBV30 and J usage is TRBJ2-1; TRBD2 matches at 7 bases. CDR3 length equals 11 residues. Per the germline V gene, CDR1 is GTSNPN and CDR2 is SVGIG (reference sequence). J lost 14 bases, V lost 2 bases, and 6 bases had no gene match. DNA for the CDR3: TGTGCCTGGAGTACTGCGGCGGGAGAGTTCTTC. Its protein is CAWSTAAGEFF.

V is TRBV10-3 and J is TRBJ2-5, with 8 bases lining up with TRBD2. The CDR3 sequence is 15 residues long. Germline trimming cut 3 bases from V and 5 bases from J; bases unmatched to any gene: 8. Germline assignment: CDR1 ENHRY and CDR2 SYGVKD. The CDR3 protein is CAISEGPAGAETQYF. CDR3 nucleotide sequence: TGTGCCATCAGTGAAGGGCCAGCGGGGGCCGAGACCCAGTACTTC.

The CDR3 protein is CASSQVGGQRADTQYF. Written as DNA, the CDR3 is TGCGCCAGCAGCCAAGTCGGCGGCCAGAGAGCAGATACGCAGTATTTT. The rearrangement uses TRBV4-1 and TRBJ2-3; no clear D. This CDR3 comprises 16 residues. The V gene's germline CDR1 is MGHRA and CDR2 YSYEKL. Between the trimmed V and J ends, which lost 1 base and 4 bases, there was a span of 15 bases.

In its sample, this clone was seen once. This rearrangement joins TRBV28 to TRBJ2-7; 9 bases are shared with TRBD2. V was pared by 8 bases and J by 0 bases, with 5 bases of the junction left unmatched. The CDR3 is 14 residues long. The V gene's germline CDR1 is MDHEN and CDR2 SYDVKM. The CDR3 loop is CASSRGGSSYEQYF. The CDR3 DNA reads as TGTGCCAGCTCGCGGGGGGGGAGCTCCTACGAGCAGTACTTC.

This chain links TRBV28 with TRBJ1-5; D gene uncertain. Germline V CDR1 and CDR2: MDHEN, SYDVKM. V lost 3 bases, J lost 1 base, and 7 bases lay in between. CDR3 length: 14 residues. The chain's CDR3 is CASSFTRSNQPQHF. As DNA, the CDR3 is TGTGCCAGCAGTTTTACGAGGAGCAATCAGCCCCAGCATTTT.

The V gene is TRBV27, the J gene TRBJ2-5; D might be TRBD1 (6 bases). CDR1 is MNHEY and CDR2 is SMNVEV in the germline V gene (reference sequence). The V and J ends lost 5 bases and 3 bases respectively, with 10 bases between them. This CDR3 has 13 amino acids. As DNA, the CDR3 is TGTGCCAGCAGTCCTCGGACAGAAGAGACCCAGTACTTC. Amino acids: CASSPRTEETQYF.

The V and J genes are TRBV27 and TRBJ1-1; possible D gene TRBD1, 6 bases. Trimming removed 5 bases from V and 0 bases from J, with 16 bases in between. Germline CDR1 reads MNHEY; CDR2 reads SMNVEV (reference sequence). The CDR3 extends over 16 amino acids. CDR3 region: CASSPGRGALNTEAFF. CDR3 in DNA: TGTGCCAGCAGTCCCGGGCGGGGGGCATTGAACACTGAAGCTTTCTTT.

The rearrangement links TRBV27 to TRBJ1-1, with 8 bases aligning to TRBD1. The J segment lost 4 bases and the V segment lost 2 bases, leaving 3 bases of the junction unmatched. The CDR3 contains 14 residues. Germline lookup yields CDR1 MNHEY and CDR2 SMNVEV (reference sequence). The CDR3 DNA reads as TGTGCCAGCAGTTTAGGCAGGGGGCTCACTGAAGCTTTCTTT. Protein: CASSLGRGLTEAFF.

The chain links TRBV5-1 to TRBJ2-3, with D possibly matching TRBD1 (6 bases). The CDR3 sequence is 15 residues long. Trimming removed 4 bases at V and 2 bases at J, with 14 bases between. CDR1 and CDR2 (germline): SGHRS, YFSETQ. CDR3 sequence: CASSTGQWSTDTQYF. DNA of the CDR3: TGCGCCAGCAGCACCGGACAGTGGTCCACAGATACGCAGTATTTT.